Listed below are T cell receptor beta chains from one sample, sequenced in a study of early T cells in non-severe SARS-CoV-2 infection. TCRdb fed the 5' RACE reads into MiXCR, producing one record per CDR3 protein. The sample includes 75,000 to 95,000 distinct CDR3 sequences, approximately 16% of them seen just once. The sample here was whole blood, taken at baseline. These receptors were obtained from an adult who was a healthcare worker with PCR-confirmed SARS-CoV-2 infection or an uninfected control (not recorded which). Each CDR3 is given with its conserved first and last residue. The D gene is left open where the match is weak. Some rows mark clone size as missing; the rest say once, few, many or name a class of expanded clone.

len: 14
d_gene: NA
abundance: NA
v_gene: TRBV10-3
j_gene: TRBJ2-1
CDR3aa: CAISEEHSYNEQFF
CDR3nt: TGTGCCATCAGTGAGGAGCACTCCTACAATGAGCAGTTCTTC

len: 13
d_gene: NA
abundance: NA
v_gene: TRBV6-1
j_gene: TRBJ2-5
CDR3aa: CASSEGTEETQYF
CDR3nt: TGTGCCAGCAGTGAGGGGACCGAAGAGACCCAGTACTTC

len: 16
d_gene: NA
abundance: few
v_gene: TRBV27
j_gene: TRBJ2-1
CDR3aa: CASSLTPLGQYDEQFF
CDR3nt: TGTGCCAGCAGTTTAACCCCTCTAGGACAGTATGATGAGCAGTTCTTC

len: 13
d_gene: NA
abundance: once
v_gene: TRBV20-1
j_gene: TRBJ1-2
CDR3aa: CSAGRGKAYGYTF
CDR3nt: TGCAGTGCTGGCAGGGGCAAGGCTTATGGCTACACCTTC

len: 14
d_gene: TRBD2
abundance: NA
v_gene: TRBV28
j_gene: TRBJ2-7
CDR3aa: CASRIDGGTYEQYF
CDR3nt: TGTGCCAGCAGGATAGACGGGGGGACCTACGAGCAGTACTTC

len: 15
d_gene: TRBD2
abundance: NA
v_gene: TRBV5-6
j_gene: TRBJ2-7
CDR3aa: CASSGSGSGSYEQYF
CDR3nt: TGTGCCAGCAGCGGAAGCGGGAGTGGGAGCTACGAGCAGTACTTC

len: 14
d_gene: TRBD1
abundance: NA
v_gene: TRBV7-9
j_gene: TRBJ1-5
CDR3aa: CASSRQGSNQPQHF
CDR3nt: TGTGCCAGCAGCCGACAGGGGAGCAATCAGCCCCAGCATTTT

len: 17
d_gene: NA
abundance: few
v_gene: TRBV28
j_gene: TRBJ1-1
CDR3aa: CASSLIQTIQGHTEAFF
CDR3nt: TGTGCCAGCAGTCTCATTCAAACAATACAGGGTCACACTGAAGCTTTCTTT

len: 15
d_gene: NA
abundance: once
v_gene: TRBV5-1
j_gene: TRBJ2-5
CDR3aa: CASTARAHGQETQYF
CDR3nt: TGCGCCAGCACGGCGAGGGCTCACGGACAAGAGACCCAGTACTTC

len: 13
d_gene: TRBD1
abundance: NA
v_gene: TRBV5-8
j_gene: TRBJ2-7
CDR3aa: CASSFGTGVGQYF
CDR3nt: TGTGCCAGCAGCTTCGGGACAGGGGTAGGACAGTACTTC

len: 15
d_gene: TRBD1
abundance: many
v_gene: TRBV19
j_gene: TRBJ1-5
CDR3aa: CASIPQGAGDQPQHF
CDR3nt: TGTGCCAGTATCCCGCAGGGGGCAGGAGATCAGCCCCAGCATTTT

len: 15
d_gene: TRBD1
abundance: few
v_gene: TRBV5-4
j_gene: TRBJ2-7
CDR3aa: CASSQLRQGTYEQYF
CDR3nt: TGTGCCAGCAGCCAACTCCGACAGGGTACCTACGAGCAGTACTTC

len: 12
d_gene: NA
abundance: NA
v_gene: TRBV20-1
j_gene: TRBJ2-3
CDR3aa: CSARVNADTQYF
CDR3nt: TGCAGTGCTAGAGTGAATGCAGATACGCAGTATTTT

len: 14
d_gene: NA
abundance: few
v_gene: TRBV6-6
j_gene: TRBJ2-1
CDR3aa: CASTKLGGEGEQFF
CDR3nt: TGTGCCAGCACTAAACTAGGGGGAGAAGGAGAGCAGTTCTTC

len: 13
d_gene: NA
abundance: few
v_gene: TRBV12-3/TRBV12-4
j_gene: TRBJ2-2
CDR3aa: CASSFEETGELFF
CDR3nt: TGTGCCAGCAGTTTTGAAGAGACCGGGGAGCTGTTTTTT

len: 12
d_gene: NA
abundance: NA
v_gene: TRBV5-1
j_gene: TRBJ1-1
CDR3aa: CASSPTDSQAFF
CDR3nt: TGCGCCAGCAGCCCGACGGACAGTCAAGCTTTCTTT

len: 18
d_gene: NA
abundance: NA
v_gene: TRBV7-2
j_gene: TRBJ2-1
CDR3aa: CASSLEANRIISYNEQFF
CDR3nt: TGTGCCAGCAGCTTAGAGGCTAACCGGATAATCTCCTACAATGAGCAGTTCTTC

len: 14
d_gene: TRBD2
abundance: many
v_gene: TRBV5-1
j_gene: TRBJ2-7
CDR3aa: CASRLGLLDYEQYF
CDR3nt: TGCGCCAGCAGATTGGGACTACTCGACTACGAGCAGTACTTC

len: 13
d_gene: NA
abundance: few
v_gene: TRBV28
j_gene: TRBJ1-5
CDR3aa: CASSLLSYQPQHF
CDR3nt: TGTGCCAGCAGTTTACTTTCCTATCAGCCCCAGCATTTT

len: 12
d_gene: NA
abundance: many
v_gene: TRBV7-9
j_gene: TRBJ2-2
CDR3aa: CASSHLAGELFF
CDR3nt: TGTGCCAGCAGCCATCTAGCGGGGGAGCTGTTTTTT

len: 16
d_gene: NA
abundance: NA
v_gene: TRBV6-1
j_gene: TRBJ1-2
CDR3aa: CASTDRNAYLNYGYTF
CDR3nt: TGTGCCAGCACCGACAGGAACGCCTACCTCAACTATGGCTACACCTTC

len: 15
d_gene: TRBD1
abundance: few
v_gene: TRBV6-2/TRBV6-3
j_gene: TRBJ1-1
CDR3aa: CASSPQGGSSTEAFF
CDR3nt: TGTGCCAGCAGTCCACAGGGGGGATCGAGCACTGAAGCTTTCTTT

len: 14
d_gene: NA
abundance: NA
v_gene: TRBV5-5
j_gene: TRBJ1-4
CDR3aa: CASSLDTANEKLFF
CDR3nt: TGTGCCAGCAGCTTGGATACAGCAAATGAAAAACTGTTTTTT

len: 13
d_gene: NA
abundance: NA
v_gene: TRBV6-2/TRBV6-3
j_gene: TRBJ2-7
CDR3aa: CASNASKSHEQYF
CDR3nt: TGTGCCAGCAACGCCAGCAAGTCACACGAGCAGTACTTC

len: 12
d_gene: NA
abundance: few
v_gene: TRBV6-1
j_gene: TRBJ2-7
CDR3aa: CASLREGNEQYF
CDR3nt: TGTGCCAGCTTAAGAGAGGGTAACGAGCAGTACTTC

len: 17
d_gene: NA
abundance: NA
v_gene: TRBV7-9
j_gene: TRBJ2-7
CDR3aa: CASSLGVMGSPVGEQYF
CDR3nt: TGTGCCAGCAGCTTAGGCGTAATGGGGAGCCCGGTGGGGGAGCAGTACTTC

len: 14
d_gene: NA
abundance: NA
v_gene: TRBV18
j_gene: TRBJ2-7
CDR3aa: CASSPPGTDYEQYF
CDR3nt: TGTGCCAGCTCACCACCCGGGACGGACTACGAGCAGTACTTC

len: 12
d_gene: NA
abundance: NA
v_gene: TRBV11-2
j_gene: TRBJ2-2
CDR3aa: CASSLGIWELFF
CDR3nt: TGTGCCAGCAGCTTGGGAATTTGGGAGCTGTTTTTT

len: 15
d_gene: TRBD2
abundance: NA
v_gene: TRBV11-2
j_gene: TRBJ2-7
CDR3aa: CASSLAGGLSYEQYF
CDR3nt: TGTGCCAGCAGCTTAGCGGGGGGGCTGTCCTACGAGCAGTACTTC

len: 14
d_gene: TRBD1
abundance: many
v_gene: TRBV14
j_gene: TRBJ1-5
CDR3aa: CASSPGTGGQPQHF
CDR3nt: TGTGCCAGCAGCCCCGGGACAGGGGGTCAGCCCCAGCATTTT

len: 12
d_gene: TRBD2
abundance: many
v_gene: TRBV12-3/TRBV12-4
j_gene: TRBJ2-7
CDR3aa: CASTRGAYEQYF
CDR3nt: TGTGCCAGCACCCGGGGGGCCTACGAGCAGTACTTC

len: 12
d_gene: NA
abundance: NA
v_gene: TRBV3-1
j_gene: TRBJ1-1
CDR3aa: CASSQDYSEAFF
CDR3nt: TGTGCCAGCAGCCAAGATTACAGTGAAGCTTTCTTT

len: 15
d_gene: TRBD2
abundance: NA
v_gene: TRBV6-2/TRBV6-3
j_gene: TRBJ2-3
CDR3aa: CASSTPSGSTDTQYF
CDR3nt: TGTGCCAGCAGTACTCCTAGCGGGAGCACAGATACGCAGTATTTT

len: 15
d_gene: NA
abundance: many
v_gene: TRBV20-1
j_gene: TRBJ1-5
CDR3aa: CSAAPQLGLNQPQHF
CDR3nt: TGCAGTGCCGCACCACAGCTGGGCCTAAATCAGCCCCAGCATTTT

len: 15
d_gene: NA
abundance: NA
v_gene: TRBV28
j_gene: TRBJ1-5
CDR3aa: CASTSPGRSNQPQHF
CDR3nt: TGTGCCAGCACCTCCCCCGGGAGGAGCAATCAGCCCCAGCATTTT

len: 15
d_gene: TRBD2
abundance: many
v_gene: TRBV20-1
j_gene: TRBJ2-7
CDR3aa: CSARPLAGSSYEQYF
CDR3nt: TGCAGTGCTAGGCCGTTAGCGGGGAGCTCCTACGAGCAGTACTTC

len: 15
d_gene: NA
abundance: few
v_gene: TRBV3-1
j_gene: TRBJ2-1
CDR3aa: CASSLQGGGYNEQFF
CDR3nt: TGTGCCAGCAGCTTACAGGGTGGCGGTTACAATGAGCAGTTCTTC

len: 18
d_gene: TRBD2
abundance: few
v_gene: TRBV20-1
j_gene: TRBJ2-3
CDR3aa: CSARERLAGTRSTDTQYF
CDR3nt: TGCAGTGCTAGAGAGAGGCTAGCGGGTACCCGTTCCACAGATACGCAGTATTTT

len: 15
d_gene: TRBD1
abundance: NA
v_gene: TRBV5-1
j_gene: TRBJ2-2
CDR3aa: CASSPGTGGAGELFF
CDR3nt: TGCGCCAGCAGTCCCGGGACAGGGGGCGCCGGGGAGCTGTTTTTT

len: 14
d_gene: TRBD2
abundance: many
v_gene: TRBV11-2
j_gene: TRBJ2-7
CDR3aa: CASSHVGSGPGQYF
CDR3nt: TGTGCCAGCAGCCATGTGGGTAGCGGGCCAGGGCAGTACTTC

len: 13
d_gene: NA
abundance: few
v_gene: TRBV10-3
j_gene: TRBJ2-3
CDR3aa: CAILSVDAGTQYF
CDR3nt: TGTGCCATCCTGTCAGTGGACGCGGGTACGCAGTATTTT

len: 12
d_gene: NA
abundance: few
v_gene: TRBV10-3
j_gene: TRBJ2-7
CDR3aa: CAISDRAIEQYF
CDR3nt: TGTGCCATCAGTGATAGGGCAATCGAGCAGTACTTC

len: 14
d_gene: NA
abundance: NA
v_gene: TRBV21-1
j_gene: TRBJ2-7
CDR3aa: CASSPNRQPEYSGF
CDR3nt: TGTGCCAGCAGCCCGAACCGACAGCCTGAGTACTCGGGCTTC

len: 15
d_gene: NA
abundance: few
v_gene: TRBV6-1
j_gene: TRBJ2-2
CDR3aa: CASVPEAVYTGELFF
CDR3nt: TGTGCCAGCGTCCCTGAGGCGGTTTACACCGGGGAGCTGTTTTTT

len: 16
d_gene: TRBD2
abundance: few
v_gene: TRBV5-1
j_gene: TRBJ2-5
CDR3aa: CASSLGAGGGQETQYF
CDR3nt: TGCGCCAGCAGCTTGGGAGCGGGAGGAGGCCAAGAGACCCAGTACTTC

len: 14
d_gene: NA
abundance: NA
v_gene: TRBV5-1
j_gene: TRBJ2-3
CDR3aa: CASSLGDPTDTQYF
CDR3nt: TGCGCCAGCAGCTTGGGGGATCCCACAGATACGCAGTATTTT

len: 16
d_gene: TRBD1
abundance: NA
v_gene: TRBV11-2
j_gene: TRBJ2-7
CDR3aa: CASSPIKWQGAYEQYF
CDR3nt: TGTGCCAGCAGCCCGATTAAGTGGCAGGGGGCCTACGAGCAGTACTTC

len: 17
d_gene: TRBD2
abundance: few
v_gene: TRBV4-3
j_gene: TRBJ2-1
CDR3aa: CASSQEPSGSSGNEQFF
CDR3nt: TGCGCCAGCAGCCAAGAACCTAGCGGGAGCTCTGGAAATGAGCAGTTCTTC

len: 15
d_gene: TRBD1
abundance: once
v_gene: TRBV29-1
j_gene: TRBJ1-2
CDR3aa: CSVSPSRGDLFGYTF
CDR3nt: TGCAGCGTCTCCCCTTCCAGGGGGGACCTTTTTGGCTACACCTTC

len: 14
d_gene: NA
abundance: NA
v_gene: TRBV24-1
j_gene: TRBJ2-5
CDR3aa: CATSERGSEETQYF
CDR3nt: TGTGCCACCAGTGAGCGAGGGAGCGAGGAGACCCAGTACTTC

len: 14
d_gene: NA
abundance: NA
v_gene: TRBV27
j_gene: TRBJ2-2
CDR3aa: CASSPGPGHGELFF
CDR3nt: TGTGCCAGCAGCCCGGGACCGGGGCACGGGGAGCTGTTTTTT

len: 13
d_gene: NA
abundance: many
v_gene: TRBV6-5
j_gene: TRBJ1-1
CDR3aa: CASSYSGITEAFF
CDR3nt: TGTGCCAGCAGTTACTCTGGAATCACTGAAGCTTTCTTT

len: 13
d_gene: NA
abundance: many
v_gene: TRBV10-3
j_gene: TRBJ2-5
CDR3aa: CAIQGTREETQYF
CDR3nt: TGTGCCATCCAGGGTACGCGGGAAGAGACCCAGTACTTC

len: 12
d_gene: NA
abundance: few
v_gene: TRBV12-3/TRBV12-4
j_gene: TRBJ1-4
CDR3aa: CARHTTNEKLFF
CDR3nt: TGTGCCAGACACACAACTAATGAAAAACTGTTTTTT

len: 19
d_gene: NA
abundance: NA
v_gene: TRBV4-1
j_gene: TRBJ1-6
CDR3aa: CASSPSKADRSSYNSPLHF
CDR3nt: TGCGCCAGCAGCCCCTCCAAGGCAGATAGGAGCTCCTATAATTCACCCCTCCACTTT

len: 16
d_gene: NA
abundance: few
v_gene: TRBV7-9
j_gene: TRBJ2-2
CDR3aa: CASSLGSGNTGELFFF
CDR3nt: NA